Reported below is one TCR beta chain. The CDR3 consists of 15 residues. CDR1 SQVTM and CDR2 ANQGSEA come from the germline V gene. V dropped 6 bases and J dropped 7 bases, with 21 bases sitting between them. This sample was included in a study of blood T cell repertoires in COVID-19. Study-wide context: Sources were T cells, B-cell-depleted T cells, or PBMCs; the material itself was cDNA or gDNA.

Followed longitudinally, the Seattle patients had been enrolled during active infection. Original processing notes: Researchers report that nucleated cell counts were estimated from reference gene primer amplification. Libraries were prepared by immunoSEQ multiplex PCR; TCRdb keeps only in-frame clonotypes and omits some of them. The V and J calls and the clone size are those of that table, but D and trimming were determined from the DNA. In the table there are about 240,000 clones, about four fifths of which are singletons. The TCR was taken from a woman older than 75 with COVID-19, enrolled during active disease. This chain links TRBV29-1 with TRBJ1-4; maybe TRBD1 (5 bases). The sample taken for sequencing was peripheral blood. The CDR3 loop reads CSVGLRDAWTEKLFF. CDR3 in DNA: TGCAGCGTCGGACTAAGGGACGCTTGGACTGAAAAACTGTTTTTT.